This T cell receptor (beta chain) is from a study of cytomegalovirus exposure and HLA in healthy donors. Points from the study as a whole: The listing of 150 to 200 TCR beta chains classed them as cytomegalovirus-associated. In vitro confirmation showed three CMV-associated chains to be CMV antigen specific.

Comment on this clone: Its antigen is unknown.

Data came from immunoSEQ multiplex PCR; TCRdb stores just in-frame clones and leaves some out. The table records 200,000 to 250,000 clones, roughly 90% of them present only once. This CDR3 has 14 amino acids. The V gene lost 7 bases and the J gene lost 3 bases, with 13 bases spanning the gap. CDR1 MRHNA and CDR2 SNTAGT come from the germline V gene. The roughly 120-subject validation cohort, separate from the roughly 700-subject first cohort, included the donors. The TCR sequence derives from a young man in good health and CMV-seropositive. Sequences were obtained from PBMCs. The chain joins TRBV6-4 to TRBJ1-5, with a weak D call TRBD1 (5 bases). The CDR3 spells CASKYRRANQPQHF. CDR3 bases: TGTGCCAGCAAATATCGCAGGGCCAATCAGCCCCAGCATTTT.